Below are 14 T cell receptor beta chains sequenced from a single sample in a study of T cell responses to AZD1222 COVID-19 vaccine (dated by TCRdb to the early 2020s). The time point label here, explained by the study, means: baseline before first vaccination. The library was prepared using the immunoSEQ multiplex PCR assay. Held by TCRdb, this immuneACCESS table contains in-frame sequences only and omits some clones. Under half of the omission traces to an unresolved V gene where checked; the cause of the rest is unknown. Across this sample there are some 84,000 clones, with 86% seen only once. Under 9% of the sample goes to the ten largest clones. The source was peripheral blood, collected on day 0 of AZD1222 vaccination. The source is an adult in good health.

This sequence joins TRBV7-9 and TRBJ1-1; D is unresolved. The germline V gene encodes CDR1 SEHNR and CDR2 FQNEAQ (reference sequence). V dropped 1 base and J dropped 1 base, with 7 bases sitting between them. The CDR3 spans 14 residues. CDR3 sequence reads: CASSLDRGNTEAFF. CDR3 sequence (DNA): TGTGCCAGCAGCTTAGATAGAGGGAACACTGAAGCTTTCTTT.

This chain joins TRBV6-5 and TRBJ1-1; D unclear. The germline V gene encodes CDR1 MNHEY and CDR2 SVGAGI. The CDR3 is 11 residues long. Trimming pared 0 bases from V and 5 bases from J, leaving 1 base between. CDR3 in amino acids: CASSYSTEAFF. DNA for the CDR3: TGTGCCAGCAGTTACTCGACTGAAGCTTTCTTT.

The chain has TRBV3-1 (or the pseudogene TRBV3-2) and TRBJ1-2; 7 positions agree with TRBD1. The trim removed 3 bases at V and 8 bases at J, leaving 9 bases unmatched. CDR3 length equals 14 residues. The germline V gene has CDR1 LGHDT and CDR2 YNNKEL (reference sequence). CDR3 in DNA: TGTGCCAGCAGCCAGGTCGACAGGGCGGGGGGCTACACCTTC. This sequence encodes CASSQVDRAGGYTF.

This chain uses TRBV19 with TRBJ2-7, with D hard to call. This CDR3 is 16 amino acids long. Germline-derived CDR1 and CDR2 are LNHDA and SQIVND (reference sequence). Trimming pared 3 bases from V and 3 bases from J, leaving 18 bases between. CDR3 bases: TGTGCCAGTAGTATTATAGCTTTCGAGACCGGCTACGAGCAGTACTTC. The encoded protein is CASSIIAFETGYEQYF.

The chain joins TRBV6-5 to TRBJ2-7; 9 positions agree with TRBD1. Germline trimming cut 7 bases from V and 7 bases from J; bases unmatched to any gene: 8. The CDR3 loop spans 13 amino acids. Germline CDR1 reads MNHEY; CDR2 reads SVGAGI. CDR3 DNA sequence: TGTGCCAGCACCCTACAGGGGGCGCGGGAGCAGTACTTC. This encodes CASTLQGAREQYF.

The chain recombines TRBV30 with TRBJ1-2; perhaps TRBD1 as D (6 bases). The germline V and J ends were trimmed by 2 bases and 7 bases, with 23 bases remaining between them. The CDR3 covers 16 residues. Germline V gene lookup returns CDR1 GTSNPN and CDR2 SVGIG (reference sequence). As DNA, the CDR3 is TGTGCCTGGAGTTCCCTCTGGGGACAACAGACGTTTGGCTACACCTTC. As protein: CAWSSLWGQQTFGYTF.

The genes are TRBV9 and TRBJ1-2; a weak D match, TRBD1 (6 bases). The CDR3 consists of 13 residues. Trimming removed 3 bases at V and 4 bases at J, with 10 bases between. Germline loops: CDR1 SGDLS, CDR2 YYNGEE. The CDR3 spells CASSGTGTYGYTF. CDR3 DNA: TGTGCCAGCAGCGGTACAGGGACCTATGGCTACACCTTC. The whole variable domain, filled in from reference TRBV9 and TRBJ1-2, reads DSGVTQTPKHLITATGQRVTLRCSPRSGDLSVYWYQQSLDQGLQFLIQYYNGEERAKGNILERFSAQQFPDLHSELNLSSLELGDSALYFCASSGTGTYGYTFGSGTRLTVV.

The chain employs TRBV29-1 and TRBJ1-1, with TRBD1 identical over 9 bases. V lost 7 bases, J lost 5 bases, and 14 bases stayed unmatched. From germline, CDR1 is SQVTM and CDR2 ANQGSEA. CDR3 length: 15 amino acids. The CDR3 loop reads CSAGGLTGGGTEAFF. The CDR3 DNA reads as TGCAGCGCCGGGGGTCTGACAGGGGGAGGGACTGAAGCTTTCTTT.

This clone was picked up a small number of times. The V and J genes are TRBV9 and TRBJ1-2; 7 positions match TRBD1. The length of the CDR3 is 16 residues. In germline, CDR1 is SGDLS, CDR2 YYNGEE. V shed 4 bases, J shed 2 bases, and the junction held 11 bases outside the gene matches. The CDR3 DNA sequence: TGTGCCAGCAGCCCCCAGGGGGGGCTCGAGAACTATGGCTACACCTTC. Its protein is CASSPQGGLENYGYTF.

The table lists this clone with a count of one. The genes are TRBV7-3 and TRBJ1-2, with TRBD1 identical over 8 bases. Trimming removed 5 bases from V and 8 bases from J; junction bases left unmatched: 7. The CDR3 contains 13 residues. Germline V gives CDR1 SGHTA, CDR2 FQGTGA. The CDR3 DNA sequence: TGTGCCAGCAGCCTCGGACAGGGTGAGGGCTACACCTTC. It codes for CASSLGQGEGYTF. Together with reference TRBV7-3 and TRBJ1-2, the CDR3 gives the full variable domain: GAGVSQTPSNKVTEKGKYVELRCDPISGHTALYWYRQSLGQGPEFLIYFQGTGAADDSGLPNDRFFAVRPEGSVSTLKIQRTERGDSAVYLCASSLGQGEGYTFGSGTRLTVV.

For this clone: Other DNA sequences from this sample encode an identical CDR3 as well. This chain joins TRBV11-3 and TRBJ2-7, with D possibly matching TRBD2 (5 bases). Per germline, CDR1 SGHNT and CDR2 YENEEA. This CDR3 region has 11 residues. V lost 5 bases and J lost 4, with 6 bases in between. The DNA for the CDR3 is TGTGCCAGCAGCCGGGATTACGAGCAGTACTTC. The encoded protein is CASSRDYEQYF.

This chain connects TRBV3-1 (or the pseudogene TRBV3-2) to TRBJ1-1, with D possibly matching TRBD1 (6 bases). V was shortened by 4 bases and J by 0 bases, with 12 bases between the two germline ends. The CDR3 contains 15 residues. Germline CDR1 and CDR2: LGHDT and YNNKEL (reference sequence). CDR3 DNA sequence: TGTGCCAGCAGCCTTGGACAGTTCATGAACACTGAAGCTTTCTTT. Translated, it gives CASSLGQFMNTEAFF.

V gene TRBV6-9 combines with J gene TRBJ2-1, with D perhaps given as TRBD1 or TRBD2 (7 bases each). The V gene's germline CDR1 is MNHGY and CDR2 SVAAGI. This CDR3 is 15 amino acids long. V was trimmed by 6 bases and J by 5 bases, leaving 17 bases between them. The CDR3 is CASRPDREGNNEQFF. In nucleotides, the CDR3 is TGTGCCAGCAGACCAGACAGGGAGGGAAACAATGAGCAGTTCTTC.

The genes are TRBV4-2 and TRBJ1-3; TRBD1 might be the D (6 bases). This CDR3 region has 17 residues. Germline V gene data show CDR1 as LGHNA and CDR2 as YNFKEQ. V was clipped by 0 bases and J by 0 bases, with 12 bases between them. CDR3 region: CASSQEGTSYSGNTIYF. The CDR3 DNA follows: TGTGCCAGCAGCCAAGAGGGGACATCTTACTCTGGAAACACCATATATTTT.